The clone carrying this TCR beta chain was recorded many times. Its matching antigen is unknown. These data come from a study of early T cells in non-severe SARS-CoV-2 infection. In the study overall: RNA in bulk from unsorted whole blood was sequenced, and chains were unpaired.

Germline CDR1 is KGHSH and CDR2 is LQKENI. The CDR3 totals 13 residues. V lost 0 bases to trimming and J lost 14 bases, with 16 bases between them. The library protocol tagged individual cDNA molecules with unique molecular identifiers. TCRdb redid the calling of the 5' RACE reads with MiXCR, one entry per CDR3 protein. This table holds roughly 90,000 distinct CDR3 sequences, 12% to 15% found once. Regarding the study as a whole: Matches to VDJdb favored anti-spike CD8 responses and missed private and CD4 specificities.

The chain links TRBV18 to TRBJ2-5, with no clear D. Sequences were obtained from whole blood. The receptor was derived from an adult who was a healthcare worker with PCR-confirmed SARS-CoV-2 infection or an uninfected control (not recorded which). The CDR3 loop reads CASSPPGSSLGYF. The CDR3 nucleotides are TGTGCCAGCTCACCACCAGGCTCCTCGTTGGGTTACTTC.